The 9 T cell receptor beta chains below were found in one sample sequenced in a study of cytomegalovirus exposure and HLA in healthy donors. 13 Jbeta primers and 60 Vbeta primers were used for the PCR. Assay: immunoSEQ multiplex PCR; the TCRdb copy retains only in-frame clones and omits some. In the table there are approximately 170,000 clones, 70% to 75% of which are singletons. Specimen: PBMCs. The receptors derive from a woman in her twenties or thirties in good health and CMV-seropositive.

J is TRBJ1-2 and V is TRBV28; 9 bases line up with TRBD1. J was trimmed by 8 bases and V by 5 bases; bases with no gene match: 15. This CDR3 spans 16 amino acids. Germline V CDR1 and CDR2: MDHEN, SYDVKM. CDR3 loop: CASSLPNRDRERGYTF. CDR3 coding DNA: TGTGCCAGCAGTCTCCCAAACCGGGACAGGGAACGGGGCTACACCTTC.

This chain connects TRBV5-1 to TRBJ2-1; D is unclear. Germline loops: CDR1 SGHRS, CDR2 YFSETQ. This CDR3 spans 11 amino acids. Trimming shortened V by 2 bases and J by 7 bases, and 4 bases separated the two germline ends. In DNA, the CDR3 is TGCGCCAGCAGCTTAGAGAATGAGCAGTTCTTC. Translating it yields CASSLENEQFF.

CDR3 nucleotide sequence: TGTGCCAGCAGCTTCTACAGGGGGCAAGGTCAGCCCCAGCATTTT. Its protein is CASSFYRGQGQPQHF. The J gene is TRBJ1-5, the V gene TRBV5-5; 9 nucleotides agree with TRBD1. The CDR3 extends over 15 amino acids. Trimming cost V 2 bases and J 6 bases; bases outside gene matches: 6. The V gene's germline CDR1 is SGHKS and CDR2 YYEKEE (reference sequence). The whole variable domain, remainder taken from reference TRBV5-5 and TRBJ1-5, is DAGVTQSPTHLIKTRGQQVTLRCSPISGHKSVSWYQQVLGQGPQFIFQYYEKEERGRGNFPDRFSARQFPNYSSELNVNALLLGDSALYLCASSFYRGQGQPQHFGDGTRLSIL.

This chain links TRBV7-2 with TRBJ2-7; 12 bases agree with TRBD2. V lost 4 bases, J lost 0 bases, and 7 bases stayed unmatched. Germline CDR1 and CDR2: SGHTA and FQGNSA. The CDR3 length is 17 residues. For the CDR3, the DNA is TGTGCCAGCAGCTCGCCTAGCGGGAGGGTCCTCTCCTACGAGCAGTACTTC. As protein: CASSSPSGRVLSYEQYF.

CDR3 sequence (DNA): TGTGCCAGCAGCCGGGGGGAAGGCGATGAGCAGTTCTTC. Translated, it gives CASSRGEGDEQFF. The rearrangement joins TRBV14 to TRBJ2-1, with a possible D match to TRBD2 (6 bases). The ends were cut back, 4 bases at V and 8 bases at J, with 12 bases in the middle. CDR1 SGHDN and CDR2 FVKESK come from the germline V gene. This CDR3 is built from 13 residues. The entire variable domain, with the rest obtained from reference TRBV14 and TRBJ2-1, is as follows: EAGVTQFPSHSVIEKGQTVTLRCDPISGHDNLYWYRRVMGKEIKFLLHFVKESKQDESGMPNNRFLAERTGGTYSTLKVQPAELEDSGVYFCASSRGEGDEQFFGPGTRLTVL.

The rearrangement uses TRBV5-4 and TRBJ1-2; 10 bases are a match to TRBD1. Germline V lookup: CDR1 SGHNT, CDR2 YYREEE (reference sequence). The CDR3 spans 14 residues. V shed 4 bases and J 4 bases; nucleotides not matched to a gene: 4. This chain's CDR3 is CASSVRTGGYGYTF. The CDR3 nucleotides are TGTGCCAGCAGCGTTAGGACAGGGGGCTATGGCTACACCTTC.

This clone was counted a single time. The V and J genes are TRBV19 and TRBJ2-7; 7 bases match TRBD2. The CDR3 covers 15 residues. V lost 4 bases to trimming and J lost 0 bases; unmatched junction nucleotides: 6. Germline V gene lookup returns CDR1 LNHDA and CDR2 SQIVND (reference sequence). The CDR3 nucleotides are TGTGCCAGTAGTAATGAGCGGGGTCCCTCCTACGAGCAGTACTTC. Translation: CASSNERGPSYEQYF.

In DNA form, the CDR3 reads TGTGCCAGCTCACCATACAGGACGCCCCCCGATACGCAGTATTTT. This gives the protein CASSPYRTPPDTQYF. The J gene is TRBJ2-3, the V gene TRBV18; maybe TRBD1 (5 bases). This CDR3 region has 15 residues. Trimming removed 2 bases at V and 6 bases at J, with 15 bases between. CDR1 is KGHSH and CDR2 is LQKENI in the germline V gene.

The CDR3 DNA is TGCGCCAGCAGCCAAGTCCAGGCCAGCTCCTACGAGCAGTACTTC. Its translation: CASSQVQASSYEQYF. This sequence joins TRBV4-1 and TRBJ2-7; D remains unclear. Germline CDR1 reads MGHRA; CDR2 reads YSYEKL. V was pared by 1 base and J by 0 bases, with 10 bases between. CDR3 length: 15 amino acids.